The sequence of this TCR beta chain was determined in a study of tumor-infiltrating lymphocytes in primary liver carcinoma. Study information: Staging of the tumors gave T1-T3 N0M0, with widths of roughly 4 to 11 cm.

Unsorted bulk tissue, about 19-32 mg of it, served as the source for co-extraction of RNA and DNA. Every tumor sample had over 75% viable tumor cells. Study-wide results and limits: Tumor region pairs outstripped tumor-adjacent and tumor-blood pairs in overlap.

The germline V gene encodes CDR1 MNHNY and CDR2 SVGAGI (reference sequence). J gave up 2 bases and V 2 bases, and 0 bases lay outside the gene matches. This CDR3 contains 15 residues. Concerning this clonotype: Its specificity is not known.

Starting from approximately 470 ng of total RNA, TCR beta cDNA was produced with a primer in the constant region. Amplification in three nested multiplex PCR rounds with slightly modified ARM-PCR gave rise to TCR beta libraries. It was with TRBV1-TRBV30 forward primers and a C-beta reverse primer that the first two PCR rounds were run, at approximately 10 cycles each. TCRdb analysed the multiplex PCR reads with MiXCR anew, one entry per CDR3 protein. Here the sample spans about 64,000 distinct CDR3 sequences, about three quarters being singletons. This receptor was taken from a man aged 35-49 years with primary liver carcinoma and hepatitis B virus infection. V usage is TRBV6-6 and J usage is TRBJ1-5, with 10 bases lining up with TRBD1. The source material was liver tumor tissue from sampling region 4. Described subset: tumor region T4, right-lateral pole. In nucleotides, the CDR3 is TGTGCCAGCAGTTACGGGACAGGGGGCAATCAGCCCCAGCATTTT. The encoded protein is CASSYGTGGNQPQHF.